This T cell receptor (beta chain) was sequenced during a study of T cells in Graves' hyperthyroidism and ophthalmopathy. Germline V gene data show CDR1 as SNHLY and CDR2 as FYNNEI. The length of the CDR3 is 15 residues. The ends were cut back, 6 bases at V and 2 bases at J, with 17 bases in the middle. TCR beta CDR3 regions were amplified from RNA transcripts. HTBI primers were employed in a first-round RT-PCR of the TCR CDR3. One entry per CDR3 protein, called by TCRdb with MiXCR from the multiplex PCR reads. Seen here are 350,000 to 450,000 distinct CDR3 sequences, roughly 13% observed once, and the top ten hold roughly 11%. This clonotype was observed a handful of times.

This chain connects TRBV2 to TRBJ2-7; D call uncertain. This TCR came from a woman aged 60 to 75 with Graves' hyperthyroidism. Sequenced sample: blood. The DNA of the CDR3 is TGTGCCAGCAGCCGCGATGGGAACCCCCCCTACGAGCAGTACTTC. Its protein is CASSRDGNPPYEQYF.